This T cell receptor beta chain emerged from a study of T cells after yellow fever vaccination. The overall study: The SMART-Seq v4 Ultra Low Input method served to prepare the low-cell-number fractions. Study results and limitations: Reappearance after the booster was seen for most primary-vaccination clones, at roughly 96% CD4 and 88% CD8.

Via MiXCR, TCRdb re-called the 5' RACE reads, giving one row per CDR3 protein. Of over 300,000 distinct CDR3 sequences listed, 6.8% were seen once; the top ten hold roughly a sixth. This clonotype showed up many times. No antigen is known for it. The CDR3 contains 22 residues. Trimming took off 4 bases at V and 4 bases at J, with 35 bases between the two ends. Germline values: CDR1 SGHRS, CDR2 YFSETQ. Sequenced material: PBMCs, taken 45 days after the first yellow fever vaccination. The chain uses TRBV5-1 and TRBJ2-2; D is undetermined. The sequence was collected from a man between 18 and 35 years old who received the YFV17D yellow fever vaccine. DNA of the CDR3: TGCGCCAGCAGCCCGGTTACTGGTACCTCCTCGTCAGGCCTTTGGGGCACCGGGGAGCTGTTTTTT. Its translation is CASSPVTGTSSSGLWGTGELFF.